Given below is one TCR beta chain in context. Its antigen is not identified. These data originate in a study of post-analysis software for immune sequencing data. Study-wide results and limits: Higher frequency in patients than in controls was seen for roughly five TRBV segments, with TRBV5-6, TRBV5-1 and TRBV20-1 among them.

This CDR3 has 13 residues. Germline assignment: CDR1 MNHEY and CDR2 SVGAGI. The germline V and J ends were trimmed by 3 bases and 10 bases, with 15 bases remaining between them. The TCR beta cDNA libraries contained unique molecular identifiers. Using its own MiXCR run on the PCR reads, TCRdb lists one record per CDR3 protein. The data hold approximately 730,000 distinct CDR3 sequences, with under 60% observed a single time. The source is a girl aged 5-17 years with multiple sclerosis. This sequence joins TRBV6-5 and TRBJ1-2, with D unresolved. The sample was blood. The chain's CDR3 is CASSYYGEDDYTF. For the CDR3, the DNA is TGTGCCAGCAGTTATTACGGGGAGGATGACTACACCTTC.